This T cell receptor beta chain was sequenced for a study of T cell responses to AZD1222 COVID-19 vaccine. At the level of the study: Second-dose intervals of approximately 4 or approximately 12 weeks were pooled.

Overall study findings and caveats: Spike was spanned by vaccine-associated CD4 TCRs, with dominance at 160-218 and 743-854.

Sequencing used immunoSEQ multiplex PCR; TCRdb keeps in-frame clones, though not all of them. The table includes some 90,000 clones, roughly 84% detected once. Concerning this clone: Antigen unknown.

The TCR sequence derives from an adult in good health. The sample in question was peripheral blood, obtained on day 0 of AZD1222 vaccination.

The CDR3 sequence is CASSIESRQNQPQHF. CDR3 nucleotides: TGTGCCAGTAGTATAGAGTCCAGACAGAATCAGCCCCAGCATTTT. The chain combines TRBV19 with TRBJ1-5; D might be TRBD1 (5 bases). The germline V gene has CDR1 LNHDA and CDR2 SQIVND (reference sequence). The CDR3 covers 15 residues. Trimming took 0 bases from V and 4 from J, leaving 10 bases between them.